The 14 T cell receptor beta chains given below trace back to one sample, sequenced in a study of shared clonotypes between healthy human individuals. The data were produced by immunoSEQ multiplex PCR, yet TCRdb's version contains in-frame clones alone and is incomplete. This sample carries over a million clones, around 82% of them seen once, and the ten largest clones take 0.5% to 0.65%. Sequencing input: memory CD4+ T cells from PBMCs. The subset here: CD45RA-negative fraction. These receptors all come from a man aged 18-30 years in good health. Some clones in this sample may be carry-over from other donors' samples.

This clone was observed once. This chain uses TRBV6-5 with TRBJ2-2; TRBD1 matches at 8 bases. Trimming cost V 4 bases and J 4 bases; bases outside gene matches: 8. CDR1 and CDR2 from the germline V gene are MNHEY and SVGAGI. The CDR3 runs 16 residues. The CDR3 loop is CASSFQGAVGTGELFF. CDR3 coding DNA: TGTGCCAGCAGTTTCCAGGGGGCAGTGGGCACCGGGGAGCTGTTTTTT.

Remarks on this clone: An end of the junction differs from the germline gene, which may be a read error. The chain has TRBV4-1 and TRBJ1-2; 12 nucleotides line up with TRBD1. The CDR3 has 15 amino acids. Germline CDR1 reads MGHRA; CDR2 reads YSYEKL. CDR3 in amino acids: CASSQDNRWDRGPYF. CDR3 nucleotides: TGCGCCAGCAGCCAAGATAATAGGTGGGACAGGGGGCCCTATTTC.

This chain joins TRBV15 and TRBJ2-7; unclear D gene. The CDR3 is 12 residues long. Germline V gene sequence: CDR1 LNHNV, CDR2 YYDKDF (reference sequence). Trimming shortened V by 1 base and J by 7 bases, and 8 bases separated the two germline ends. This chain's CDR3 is CATSRGVLEQYF. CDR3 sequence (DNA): TGTGCCACCAGCAGAGGGGTCCTTGAGCAGTACTTC.

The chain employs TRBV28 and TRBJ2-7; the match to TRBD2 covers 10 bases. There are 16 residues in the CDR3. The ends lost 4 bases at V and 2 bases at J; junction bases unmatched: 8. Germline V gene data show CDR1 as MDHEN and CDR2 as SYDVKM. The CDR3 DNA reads TGTGCCAGCAGTTACCAAGCGGGACTAGCGACCTACGAGCAGTACTTC. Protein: CASSYQAGLATYEQYF.

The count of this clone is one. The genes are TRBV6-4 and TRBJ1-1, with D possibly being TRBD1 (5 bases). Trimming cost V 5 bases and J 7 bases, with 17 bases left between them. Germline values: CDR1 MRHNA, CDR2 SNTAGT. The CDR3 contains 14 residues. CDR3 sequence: CASSPAGGIGEAFF. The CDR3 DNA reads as TGTGCCAGCAGTCCAGCTGGGGGTATCGGTGAAGCTTTCTTT.

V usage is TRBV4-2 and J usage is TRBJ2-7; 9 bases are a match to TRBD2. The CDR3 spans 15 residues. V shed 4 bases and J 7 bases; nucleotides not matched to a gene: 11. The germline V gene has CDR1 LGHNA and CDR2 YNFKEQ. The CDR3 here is CASSLTGTSLREQYF. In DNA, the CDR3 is TGTGCCAGCAGCCTAACCGGGACTAGCCTTAGAGAGCAGTACTTC.

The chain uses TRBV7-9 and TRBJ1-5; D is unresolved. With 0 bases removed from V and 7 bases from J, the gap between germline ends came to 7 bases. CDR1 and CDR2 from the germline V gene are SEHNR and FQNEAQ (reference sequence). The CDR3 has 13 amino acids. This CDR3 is CASSLAGWQPQHF. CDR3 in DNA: TGTGCCAGCAGCTTAGCCGGGTGGCAGCCCCAGCATTTT.

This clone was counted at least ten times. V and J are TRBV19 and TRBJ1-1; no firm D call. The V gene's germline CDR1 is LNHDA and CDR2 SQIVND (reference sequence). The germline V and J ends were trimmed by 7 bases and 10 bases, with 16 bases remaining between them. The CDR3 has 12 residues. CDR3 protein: CASTTPGRPAFF. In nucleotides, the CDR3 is TGTGCCAGTACCACACCTGGAAGGCCAGCTTTCTTT. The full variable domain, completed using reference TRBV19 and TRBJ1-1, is DGGITQSPKYLFRKEGQNVTLSCEQNLNHDAMYWYRQDPGQGLRLIYYSQIVNDFQKGDIAEGYSVSREKKESFPLTVTSAQKNPTAFYLCASTTPGRPAFFGQGTRLTVV.

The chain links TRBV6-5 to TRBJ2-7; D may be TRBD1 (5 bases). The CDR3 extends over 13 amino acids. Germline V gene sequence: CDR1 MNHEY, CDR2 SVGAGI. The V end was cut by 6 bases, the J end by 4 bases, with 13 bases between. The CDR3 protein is CASSSQGGYEQYF. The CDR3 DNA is TGTGCCAGCAGCTCCCAGGGTGGTTACGAGCAGTACTTC.

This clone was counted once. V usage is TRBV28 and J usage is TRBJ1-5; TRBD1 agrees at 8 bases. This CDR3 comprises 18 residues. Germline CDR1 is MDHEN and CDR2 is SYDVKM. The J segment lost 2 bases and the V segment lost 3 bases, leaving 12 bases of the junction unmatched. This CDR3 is CASSFLSNPDRGNQPQHF. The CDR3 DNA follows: TGTGCCAGCAGTTTTCTCTCAAATCCGGACAGGGGCAATCAGCCCCAGCATTTT.

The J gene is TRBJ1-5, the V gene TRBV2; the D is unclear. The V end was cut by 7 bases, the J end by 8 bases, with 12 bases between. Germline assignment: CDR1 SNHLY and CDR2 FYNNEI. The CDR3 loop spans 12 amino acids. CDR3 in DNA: TGTGCCAGCAATCTAGCCGGGGAGCCCCAGCATTTT. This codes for CASNLAGEPQHF.

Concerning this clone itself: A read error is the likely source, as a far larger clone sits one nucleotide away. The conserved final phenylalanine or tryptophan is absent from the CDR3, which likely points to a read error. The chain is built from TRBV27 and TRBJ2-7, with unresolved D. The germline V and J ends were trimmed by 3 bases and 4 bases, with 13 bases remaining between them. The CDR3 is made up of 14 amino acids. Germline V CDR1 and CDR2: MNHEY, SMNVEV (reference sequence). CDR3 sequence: CASSFALRKYEQYS. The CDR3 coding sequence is TGTGCCAGCAGTTTCGCCCTACGGAAATACGAGCAGTACTCC.

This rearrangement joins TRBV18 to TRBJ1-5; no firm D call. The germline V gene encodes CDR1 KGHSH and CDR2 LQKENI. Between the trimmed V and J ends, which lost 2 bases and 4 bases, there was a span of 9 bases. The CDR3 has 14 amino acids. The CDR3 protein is CASSPGRTNQPQHF. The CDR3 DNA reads TGTGCCAGCTCACCAGGGAGAACTAATCAGCCCCAGCATTTT.

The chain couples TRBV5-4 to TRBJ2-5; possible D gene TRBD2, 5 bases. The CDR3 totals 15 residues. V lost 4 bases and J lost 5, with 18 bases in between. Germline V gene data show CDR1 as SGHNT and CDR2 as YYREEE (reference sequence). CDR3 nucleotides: TGTGCCAGCAGCCCCTTGGCATCGGGCGGGGAGACCCAGTACTTC. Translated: CASSPLASGGETQYF.